This entry is about one T cell receptor beta chain. What this receptor recognizes is not known. No qualities accompany the bases; no much larger clone lies one base away. The sample belongs to a study of OX40 agonist ivuxolimab in advanced cancers. At the level of the whole study: The costimulatory receptor OX40 (CD134) was targeted by ivuxolimab, a fully human IgG2 agonistic monoclonal antibody. Intravenous ivuxolimab was administered to patients every 2 weeks at six dose levels: 0.01, 0.1, 0.3, 1.5, 3 and 10 mg/kg. Of the roughly 53 patients in dose escalation, 19 had hepatocellular carcinoma, about 15 had melanoma, 9 had renal cell carcinoma and 9 had head and neck cancer. The dose-escalation cohort was almost 85% male with a mean age of approximately 60 years, ranging from roughly 20 to 80. Patients were allowed to have had prior anti-PD-1, anti-PD-L1 or anti-CTLA-4 therapy, and approximately 41% of the dose-escalation patients had previously received checkpoint inhibitors. Partial responses occurred in three dose-escalation patients: two with cutaneous melanoma and one with hepatocellular carcinoma. The point of sequencing TCRbeta in the periphery was to test whether ivuxolimab changed TCR sequence diversity and drove clonal T-cell expansion. The paper reports the monotherapy dose-escalation portion (N = 52 patients) of the phase I ivuxolimab trial.

After removal of 2 bases from V and 10 bases from J, the junction retains 11 bases not matched to a gene. CDR1 is given as SGHAT and CDR2 as FQDESV, both from the germline V gene (reference sequence). From the cysteine through the phenylalanine, the CDR3 covers 15 amino acids. The read is trimmed to its CDR3 DNA, 45 bases read in frame from base 1. Overall study outcomes, separate from this receptor: In the 0.1-3.0 mg/kg groups, partial responders had among the lowest normalized peripheral clonal expansion, particularly in CD8+ T cells. Low levels of normalized T-cell clonal expansion were also seen in some patients who did not respond. Which antigens the clonally expanded peripheral T cells were specific for was not determined. At doses of 0.1 to 3.0 mg/kg, clonal expansion of both CD4+ and CD8+ blood T cells was observed from baseline to week 6. On average, CD8+ T cells showed more expanded clones than CD4+ T cells after ivuxolimab.

To sequence the TCRbeta CDR3 region, genomic DNA was isolated from the sorted cells. The immunoSEQ Assay was used to sequence the TCRbeta CDR3 regions. TCRdb mirrors the immuneACCESS table, restricted to in-frame sequences. Some clones are absent from its copies; in checked studies, under half trace to an unresolved V gene, and the reason for the others is unknown. This sample comprises 65,000 to 95,000 clones, roughly 84% of them detected only once. Around 5.9% of the sample lies in the top ten. Patients with a history of autoimmune disease or receiving systemic immunosuppression were excluded from the trial. Peripheral blood for TCR sequencing was drawn from every dose cohort at baseline, at cycle 4 day 1 and at cycle 7 day 1. The samples were taken from a phase I, first-in-human, multicenter, open-label dose-escalation trial of ivuxolimab. Adults with locally advanced or metastatic head and neck squamous cell, hepatocellular, melanoma or renal cell carcinoma were enrolled in the trial. CD4+ and CD8+ T cells were sorted separately from peripheral blood before TCR sequencing.

Rearrangement joined TRBV11-1 to TRBJ2-1; a stretch of 7 junction bases matches TRBD2. This TCR was recovered from an adult with an advanced solid tumor such as melanoma, head and neck, liver or kidney cancer. The sample consisted of CD4+ or CD8+ T cells sorted from blood, taken in a trial of the OX40 agonist ivuxolimab. The DNA is TGTGCCAGCAGCTTACTTTTAGAGACTAGCAACGAGCAGTTCTTC. The translation is CASSLLLETSNEQFF.